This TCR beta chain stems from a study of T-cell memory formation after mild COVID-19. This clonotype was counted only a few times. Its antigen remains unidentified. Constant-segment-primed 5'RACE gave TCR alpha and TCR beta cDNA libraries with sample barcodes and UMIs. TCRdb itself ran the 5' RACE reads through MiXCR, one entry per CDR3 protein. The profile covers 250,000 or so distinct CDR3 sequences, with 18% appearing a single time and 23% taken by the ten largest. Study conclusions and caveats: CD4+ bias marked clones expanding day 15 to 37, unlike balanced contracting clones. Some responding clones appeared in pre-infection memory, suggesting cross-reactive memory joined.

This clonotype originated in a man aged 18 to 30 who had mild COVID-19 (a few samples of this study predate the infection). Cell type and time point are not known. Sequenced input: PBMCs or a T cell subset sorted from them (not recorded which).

The CDR3 sequence: CSARVAGFMNTEAFF. CDR3 DNA: TGCAGTGCTAGAGTGGCAGGTTTCATGAACACTGAAGCTTTCTTT. This chain uses TRBV20-1 with TRBJ1-1; D remains unclear. CDR3 length equals 15 residues. Per the germline V gene, CDR1 is DFQATT and CDR2 is SNEGSKA (reference sequence). Trimming left V 1 base short and J 0 bases short, with 12 bases between.